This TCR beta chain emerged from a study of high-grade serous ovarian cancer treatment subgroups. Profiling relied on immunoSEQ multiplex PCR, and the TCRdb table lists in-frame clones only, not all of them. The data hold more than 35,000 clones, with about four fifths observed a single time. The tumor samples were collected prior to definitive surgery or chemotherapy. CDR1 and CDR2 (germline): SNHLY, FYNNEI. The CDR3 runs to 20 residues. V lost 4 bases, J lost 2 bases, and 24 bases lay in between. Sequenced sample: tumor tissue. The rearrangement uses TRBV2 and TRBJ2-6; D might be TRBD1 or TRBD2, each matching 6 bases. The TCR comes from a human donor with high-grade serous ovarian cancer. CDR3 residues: CASSVWGAPYSPTGANVLTF. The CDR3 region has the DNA TGTGCCAGCAGTGTATGGGGGGCCCCTTACTCACCTACTGGGGCCAACGTCCTGACTTTC.